This entry is about one T cell receptor (beta chain). TCRdb's table, derived via immunoSEQ multiplex PCR, lists solely in-frame clones and lacks some. The table has around 39,000 clones, over 80% seen once; the top ten hold approximately 27%. This entry comes from a study of T cell changes during pregnancy in multiple sclerosis. The TCR comes from a female donor with multiple sclerosis, enrolled in a pregnancy study. Material: CD8+ T cells from peripheral blood mononuclear cells, obtained before pregnancy.

The CDR3 here is CASSLGWREQPQHF. In DNA form, the CDR3 reads TGTGCCAGCAGCTTGGGGTGGAGGGAACAGCCCCAGCATTTT. The chain couples TRBV5-4 to TRBJ1-5; no firm D call. Germline assignment: CDR1 SGHNT and CDR2 YYREEE (reference sequence). The V and J ends lost 0 bases and 7 bases respectively, with 11 bases between them. The CDR3 loop spans 14 amino acids.